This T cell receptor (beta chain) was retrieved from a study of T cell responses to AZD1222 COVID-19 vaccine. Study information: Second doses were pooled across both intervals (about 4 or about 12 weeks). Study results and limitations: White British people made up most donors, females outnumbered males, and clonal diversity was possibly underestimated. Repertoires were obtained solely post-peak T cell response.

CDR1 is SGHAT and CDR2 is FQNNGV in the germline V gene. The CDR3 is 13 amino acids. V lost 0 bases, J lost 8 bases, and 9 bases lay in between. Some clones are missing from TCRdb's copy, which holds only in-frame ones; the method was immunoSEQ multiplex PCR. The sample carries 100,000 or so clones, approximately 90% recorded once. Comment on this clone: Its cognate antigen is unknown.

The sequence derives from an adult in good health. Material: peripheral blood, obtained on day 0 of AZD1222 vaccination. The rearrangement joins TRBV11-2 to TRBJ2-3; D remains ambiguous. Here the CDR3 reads CASSLDGVGTQYF. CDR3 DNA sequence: TGTGCCAGCAGCTTAGATGGAGTTGGTACGCAGTATTTT.